This T cell receptor beta chain was captured in a study of identical twins. Whole-study results and caveats: Invariant MAIT and iNKT cells could partly confound zero-insertion analyses.

Each CDR3 protein is one row after TCRdb ran MiXCR on the 5' RACE reads. The data hold about 700,000 distinct CDR3 sequences, with roughly 6% observed a single time. Germline-derived CDR1 and CDR2 are LGHNA and YSLEER. V was pared by 0 bases and J by 8 bases, with 11 bases of the junction left unmatched. The CDR3 is 16 residues long. Ten or more counts support this clonotype. Its antigen is currently unknown. The V and J genes are TRBV4-3 and TRBJ2-3; 7 bases align to TRBD2. Sequencing used naive T cells sorted from blood. This TCR came from a man in his late teens or twenties in good health. CDR3 coding DNA: TGCGCCAGCAGCCAAGATTACCCCGAAGGGAGGGGTACGCAGTATTTT. This gives the protein CASSQDYPEGRGTQYF.